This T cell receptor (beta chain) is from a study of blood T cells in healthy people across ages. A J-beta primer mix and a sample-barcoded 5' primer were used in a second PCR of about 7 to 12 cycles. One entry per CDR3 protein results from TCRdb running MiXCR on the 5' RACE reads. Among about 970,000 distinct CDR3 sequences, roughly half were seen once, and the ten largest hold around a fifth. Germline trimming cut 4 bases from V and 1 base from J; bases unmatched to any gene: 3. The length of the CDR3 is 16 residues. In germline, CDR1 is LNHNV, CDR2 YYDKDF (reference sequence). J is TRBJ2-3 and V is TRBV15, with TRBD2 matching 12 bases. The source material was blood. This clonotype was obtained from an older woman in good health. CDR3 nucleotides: TGTGCCACCAGCACCCTAGCGGGAGGGGGCACAGATACGCAGTATTTT. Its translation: CATSTLAGGGTDTQYF.